The 32 T cell receptor beta chains in this list originate from one sample, sequenced in a study of T cell changes during pregnancy in multiple sclerosis. Only in-frame clones appear in the TCRdb table, and some are missing; sequencing was by immunoSEQ multiplex PCR. The sample shows around 86,000 clones, about 93% of them seen only once. Sample: peripheral blood, taken in the first trimester of pregnancy. Every receptor here comes from a female donor with multiple sclerosis, enrolled in a pregnancy study.

The V and J genes are TRBV28 and TRBJ1-2, with D perhaps TRBD1 (5 bases). Trimming removed 3 bases from V and 4 bases from J, with 12 bases in between. Germline CDR1 and CDR2: MDHEN and SYDVKM. The CDR3 loop spans 14 amino acids. CDR3 bases: TGTGCCAGCAGTTTCGGGGGGGGAGCCTATGGCTACACCTTC. It yields the protein CASSFGGGAYGYTF.

CDR3 protein: CASRRGPYLTDTQYF. The CDR3 region has the DNA TGTGCCAGCAGAAGGGGTCCTTACCTCACAGATACGCAGTATTTT. This sequence joins TRBV2 and TRBJ2-3, with D tentatively TRBD1 (5 bases). The CDR3 has 15 amino acids. CDR1 is SNHLY, CDR2 FYNNEI, per germline. The V and J ends lost 6 bases and 2 bases respectively, with 15 bases between them.

The chain is built from TRBV2 and TRBJ1-6; 8 bases agree with TRBD1. The CDR3 loop spans 15 amino acids. The trim removed 5 bases at V and 5 bases at J, leaving 5 bases unmatched. Germline V gene data show CDR1 as SNHLY and CDR2 as FYNNEI. The DNA of the CDR3 is TGTGCCAGCAGTTTGGACAGGGCGGATAATTCACCCCTCCACTTT. Protein sequence: CASSLDRADNSPLHF.

This clone was observed a single time. The gene calls are TRBV7-9 and TRBJ1-2; 8 nucleotides match TRBD1. Germline-derived CDR1 and CDR2 are SEHNR and FQNEAQ (reference sequence). CDR3 size: 15 residues. V gave up 5 bases and J gave up 5 bases; unmatched junction bases: 10. The DNA for the CDR3 is TGTGCCAGCAGCGTTACAGGGGGGCACACTTATGGCTACACCTTC. As protein: CASSVTGGHTYGYTF. Complete variable domain (other parts from reference TRBV7-9 and TRBJ1-2): DTGVSQNPRHKITKRGQNVTFRCDPISEHNRLYWYRQTLGQGPEFLTYFQNEAQLEKSRLLSDRFSAERPKGSFSTLEIQRTEQGDSAMYLCASSVTGGHTYGYTFGSGTRLTVV.

This chain's CDR3 is CASSEGFLAGGQETQYF. Here the CDR3 DNA reads TGTGCCAGCAGTGAGGGCTTTCTAGCGGGGGGCCAAGAGACCCAGTACTTC. J is TRBJ2-5 and V is TRBV2, with TRBD2 identical over 11 bases. Per germline, CDR1 SNHLY and CDR2 FYNNEI. J was trimmed by 1 base and V by 3 bases; bases with no gene match: 7. This CDR3 is 17 amino acids long. Combining the CDR3 with reference TRBV2 and TRBJ2-5 gives the whole variable domain EPEVTQTPSHQVTQMGQEVILRCVPISNHLYFYWYRQILGQKVEFLVSFYNNEISEKSEIFDDQFSVERPDGSNFTLKIRSTKLEDSAMYFCASSEGFLAGGQETQYFGPGTRLLVL.

The chain joins TRBV6-1 to TRBJ1-5; 7 bases match TRBD1. Germline CDR1 MNHNS, CDR2 SASEGT. The V and J ends lost 2 bases and 6 bases, in that order; junction bases with no gene match: 4. This CDR3 has 14 residues. The CDR3 here is CASSEQGGSQPQHF. The DNA of the CDR3 is TGTGCCAGCAGTGAACAGGGGGGCAGTCAGCCCCAGCATTTT.

The chain joins TRBV5-4 to TRBJ2-7, with TRBD2 identical over 12 bases. With V trimmed by 3 bases and J by 4 bases, 5 bases remained unmatched. This CDR3 has 15 amino acids. The germline V gene has CDR1 SGHNT and CDR2 YYREEE (reference sequence). CDR3 DNA: TGTGCCAGCAGCTCCTTGACTAGCGGGAGATACGAGCAGTACTTC. Its protein is CASSSLTSGRYEQYF.

The chain employs TRBV9 and TRBJ1-1; unclear D gene. CDR3 size: 13 residues. CDR1 is SGDLS and CDR2 is YYNGEE in the germline V gene. The V gene lost 9 bases and the J gene lost 0 bases, with 12 bases spanning the gap. The CDR3 sequence: CATSRGLNTEAFF. CDR3 DNA: TGTGCCACCAGTCGCGGGTTGAACACTGAAGCTTTCTTT.

The V gene is TRBV28, the J gene TRBJ2-1; TRBD1 matches at 8 bases. After removal of 5 bases from V and 0 bases from J, the junction contained 6 bases not matched to a gene. The CDR3 length is 16 residues. Per germline, CDR1 MDHEN and CDR2 SYDVKM. The DNA of the CDR3 is TGTGCCAGCAGTGGGTGGACAGGGAGCTCCTACAATGAGCAGTTCTTC. Amino acid sequence: CASSGWTGSSYNEQFF.

The V and J genes are TRBV7-8 and TRBJ1-2; 7 nucleotides match TRBD1. The CDR3 is made up of 14 amino acids. Germline lookup yields CDR1 SGHVS and CDR2 FQNEAQ. V lost 2 bases and J lost 2; bases outside the gene matches: 2. The CDR3 reads CASSLWDRNYGYTF. In DNA, the CDR3 is TGTGCCAGCAGCTTATGGGACAGAAACTATGGCTACACCTTC.

The chain recombines TRBV27 with TRBJ2-7; maybe TRBD1 (6 bases). With 3 bases removed from V and 2 bases from J, the gap between germline ends came to 8 bases. CDR3 size: 13 residues. Germline CDR1 MNHEY, CDR2 SMNVEV (reference sequence). The CDR3 DNA reads as TGTGCCAGCAGTTTCCGGACAGCCTACGAGCAGTACTTC. It translates to CASSFRTAYEQYF.

V is TRBV11-2 and J is TRBJ2-2; 7 positions agree with TRBD1. The CDR3 runs to 15 residues. V shed 5 bases, J shed 6 bases, and the junction held 9 bases outside the gene matches. Germline V gene data show CDR1 as SGHAT and CDR2 as FQNNGV. This chain's CDR3 is CASSGDSLRSGELFF. Here the CDR3 DNA reads TGTGCCAGCAGCGGGGACAGCCTCCGGTCCGGGGAGCTGTTTTTT.

This clone occurred once. The chain carries TRBV6-1 and TRBJ1-5; 7 nucleotides match TRBD1. The V gene's germline CDR1 is MNHNS and CDR2 SASEGT. The CDR3 contains 14 residues. With 4 bases clipped from V and 4 bases from J, the junction kept 4 bases outside the gene matches. CDR3 in amino acids: CASSGDSGNQPQHF. The CDR3, as DNA: TGTGCCAGCAGTGGGGACAGCGGAAATCAGCCCCAGCATTTT.

This clone has a single count. V and J are TRBV7-2 and TRBJ2-5, with 7 bases identical to TRBD1. CDR1 is SGHTA and CDR2 is FQGNSA in the germline V gene. The CDR3 loop spans 15 amino acids. The trim removed 5 bases at V and 0 bases at J, leaving 6 bases unmatched. CDR3 loop: CASSLGGWYQETQYF. CDR3 DNA sequence: TGTGCCAGCAGCCTAGGGGGCTGGTACCAAGAGACCCAGTACTTC.

This clone was counted once. This chain joins TRBV11-2 and TRBJ1-6, with 7 bases fitting TRBD1. Germline CDR1 and CDR2: SGHAT and FQNNGV. Trimming at V came to 6 bases and at J to 9 bases, leaving 8 bases not matched to a gene. CDR3 length: 14 residues. CDR3: CASRPQGKASPLHF. DNA for the CDR3: TGTGCCAGCAGGCCACAGGGGAAGGCTTCACCCCTCCACTTT.

Of note for this clone: In the same sample, other DNA sequences code for this CDR3. The chain joins TRBV19 to TRBJ1-1, with D maybe TRBD1 (5 bases). Germline CDR1 and CDR2: LNHDA and SQIVND (reference sequence). V lost 1 base to trimming and J lost 5 bases, with 8 bases between them. The length of the CDR3 is 13 residues. Here the CDR3 DNA reads TGTGCCAGTAGTATAGGGGGGGGAACTGAAGCTTTCTTT. It yields the protein CASSIGGGTEAFF.

This rearrangement joins TRBV27 to TRBJ1-1, with TRBD1 matching 9 bases. This CDR3 has 16 residues. Trimming took 9 bases from V and 5 from J; bases not matched to a gene: 16. The germline CDR1 and CDR2 sequences are MNHEY and SMNVEV (reference sequence). In DNA form, the CDR3 reads TGTGCCAGGGGGACGGGACAGGGCTCCGGAAAGACTGAAGCTTTCTTT. It specifies CARGTGQGSGKTEAFF.

The chain carries TRBV15 and TRBJ1-4; no definite D call. This CDR3 spans 15 amino acids. Trimming pared 1 base from V and 8 bases from J, leaving 14 bases between. Germline assignment: CDR1 LNHNV and CDR2 YYDKDF (reference sequence). CDR3 sequence (DNA): TGTGCCACCAGCAGAGCCTCCGACAATCGGGAAAAACTGTTTTTT. It specifies CATSRASDNREKLFF. Full variable domain (outside the CDR3, taken from reference TRBV15 and TRBJ1-4): DAMVIQNPRYQVTQFGKPVTLSCSQTLNHNVMYWYQQKSSQAPKLLFHYYDKDFNNEADTPDNFQSRRPNTSFCFLDIRSPGLGDTAMYLCATSRASDNREKLFFGSGTQLSVL.

This clone was observed a single time. J is TRBJ2-7 and V is TRBV5-1; TRBD2 aligns across 11 bases. Per germline, CDR1 SGHRS and CDR2 YFSETQ. This CDR3 has 17 residues. V lost 4 bases to trimming and J lost 2 bases; unmatched junction nucleotides: 11. DNA for the CDR3: TGCGCCAGCAGCAGACAAGGGACTAGCGGCCCAACCTACGAGCAGTACTTC. This codes for CASSRQGTSGPTYEQYF.

The chain couples TRBV28 to TRBJ1-2; D unclear. CDR1 is MDHEN, CDR2 SYDVKM, per germline. The CDR3 is 13 amino acids. Deletions cut 3 bases from V and 4 bases from J, with 9 bases between. For the CDR3, the DNA is TGTGCCAGCAGTTTGAAGGGAGCCTATGGCTACACCTTC. Residues: CASSLKGAYGYTF.

This chain connects TRBV29-1 to TRBJ1-2; TRBD1 might be the D (5 bases). Trimming pared 3 bases from V and 3 bases from J, leaving 14 bases between. CDR1 is SQVTM, CDR2 ANQGSEA, per germline. The CDR3 loop spans 14 amino acids. CDR3 sequence: CSVDLPWGDYGYTF. CDR3 DNA sequence: TGCAGCGTTGACCTCCCGTGGGGGGACTATGGCTACACCTTC.

This chain joins TRBV7-6 and TRBJ2-7; TRBD1 matches at 9 bases. V gave up 5 bases and J gave up 4 bases; unmatched junction bases: 9. The CDR3 runs to 15 residues. Germline V CDR1 and CDR2: SGHVS, FNYEAQ. This chain's CDR3 is CASSNAEGQGYEQYF. CDR3 DNA sequence: TGTGCCAGCAGCAATGCCGAGGGACAGGGTTACGAGCAGTACTTC.

The chain recombines TRBV6-5 with TRBJ2-7, with D maybe TRBD2 (6 bases). The length of the CDR3 is 15 residues. Trimming shortened V by 5 bases and J by 0 bases, and 14 bases separated the two germline ends. Per germline, CDR1 MNHEY and CDR2 SVGAGI. CDR3 sequence: CASSTRGAISYEQYF. In nucleotides, the CDR3 is TGTGCCAGCAGTACCCGCGGGGCGATCTCCTACGAGCAGTACTTC.

The genes are TRBV29-1 and TRBJ2-7; 10 bases are a match to TRBD1. The CDR3 is made up of 13 amino acids. After removal of 5 bases from V and 1 base from J, the junction contained 2 bases not matched to a gene. Germline V gene lookup returns CDR1 SQVTM and CDR2 ANQGSEA. CDR3 sequence reads: CSVPGQGSYEQYF. CDR3 sequence (DNA): TGCAGCGTTCCGGGACAGGGGTCCTACGAGCAGTACTTC.

This chain links TRBV4-1 with TRBJ2-7; 12 bases are a match to TRBD2. CDR1 MGHRA and CDR2 YSYEKL come from the germline V gene. The trim removed 1 base at V and 9 bases at J, leaving 7 bases unmatched. This CDR3 has 15 amino acids. The CDR3 reads CASSQVETSGRGQYF. The CDR3 nucleotides read TGCGCCAGCAGCCAAGTGGAGACTAGCGGGAGAGGGCAGTACTTC.

The rearrangement links TRBV5-1 to TRBJ2-5; TRBD1 might be the D (6 bases). The ends were cut back, 0 bases at V and 11 bases at J, with 20 bases in the middle. Germline V lookup: CDR1 SGHRS, CDR2 YFSETQ. CDR3 length: 15 residues. The CDR3 reads CASSLGVGTPEEQYF. The CDR3 DNA reads as TGCGCCAGCAGCTTGGGGGTGGGGACACCCGAGGAGCAGTACTTC.

The chain links TRBV15 to TRBJ1-5, with unresolved D. V was shortened by 0 bases and J by 0 bases, with 12 bases between the two germline ends. Germline-derived CDR1 and CDR2 are LNHNV and YYDKDF (reference sequence). This CDR3 region has 17 residues. As DNA, the CDR3 is TGTGCCACCAGCAGAGATCCCTCCCGCTATAGCAATCAGCCCCAGCATTTT. It specifies CATSRDPSRYSNQPQHF.

The chain carries TRBV28 and TRBJ1-5; no firm D call. Per germline, CDR1 MDHEN and CDR2 SYDVKM. This CDR3 contains 12 residues. Trimming removed 5 bases at V and 4 bases at J, with 6 bases between. CDR3 region: CASSPLNQPQHF. The DNA for the CDR3 is TGTGCCAGCAGTCCCTTAAATCAGCCCCAGCATTTT.

Here the CDR3 reads CASSFGQKYEQYF. CDR3 bases: TGTGCCAGTAGTTTCGGACAGAAATACGAGCAGTACTTC. The rearrangement joins TRBV19 to TRBJ2-7, with D possibly matching TRBD1 (6 bases). Per the germline V gene, CDR1 is LNHDA and CDR2 is SQIVND (reference sequence). The CDR3 has 13 amino acids. V was shortened by 5 bases and J by 4 bases, with 12 bases between the two germline ends.

V is TRBV2 and J is TRBJ1-5; 9 positions agree with TRBD1. This CDR3 region has 15 residues. In germline, CDR1 is SNHLY, CDR2 FYNNEI. The V segment lost 6 bases and the J segment 4 bases; nucleotides outside the gene matches: 7. This chain's CDR3 is CASRTGQGLNQPQHF. As DNA, the CDR3 is TGTGCCAGCAGGACGGGACAGGGTTTAAATCAGCCCCAGCATTTT.

V and J are TRBV7-8 and TRBJ2-1; D not certain. The CDR3 extends over 13 amino acids. Germline CDR1 and CDR2: SGHVS and FQNEAQ. Trimming took off 5 bases at V and 4 bases at J, with 9 bases between the two ends. In nucleotides, the CDR3 is TGTGCCAGCAGCCCCACGGAGTACAATGAGCAGTTCTTC. It is translated as CASSPTEYNEQFF. Variable domain in full (rest from reference TRBV7-8 and TRBJ2-1): GAGVSQSPRYKVAKRGQDVALRCDPISGHVSLFWYQQALGQGPEFLTYFQNEAQLDKSGLPSDRFFAERPEGSVSTLKIQRTQQEDSAVYLCASSPTEYNEQFFGPGTRLTVL.

The chain couples TRBV28 to TRBJ2-3, with 8 positions matching TRBD2. CDR1 and CDR2 (germline): MDHEN, SYDVKM. The V segment lost 8 bases and the J segment 1 base; nucleotides outside the gene matches: 2. The CDR3 is 13 residues long. The CDR3 DNA sequence: TGTGCCAGCCTGACTAGCGGCACAGATACGCAGTATTTT. Translation: CASLTSGTDTQYF.